This T cell receptor beta chain was recovered during a study of blood T cell repertoires in COVID-19 (TCRdb year 2020). Background on the whole study: The collaborator samples originated in the United States, Italy and Spain and spanned the acute and convalescent phases of COVID-19. The prospective study material was composed of cDNA or gDNA derived from T cells, B-cell-depleted T cells, or PBMCs. The dataset comprised deeply sampled blood TCRbeta repertoires from subjects exposed to, actively infected with, or recovered from COVID-19. The repertoires were made available in a free public database intended to serve as a resource for research on the immune response to SARS-CoV-2. The samples were drawn from the first 160 participants of the ongoing ImmuneRACE study and from more than 1,000 subjects provided by 6 global collaborators. The sample metadata nearly always contained a de-identified subject ID, COVID-19 status, age in years and sex. HLA class I and class II types, where available, came from metadata supplied by the sample provider rather than from assay-based typing. Summary of the overall study and its limitations: The amount of clinical and demographic metadata varied by source and participant and was provided uncurated.

For this clone: Its binding antigen is unknown. No base quality information exists; no much larger clone differs at one position.

In Seattle, one collaborating source enrolled patients while the infection was active and tracked those patients longitudinally over the course of disease. Whole blood was collected in K2EDTA tubes by collaborating institutions according to the institutions' own protocols. For TCRbeta analysis, collaborators shipped samples as frozen whole blood, isolated PBMCs, or DNA extracted from either of those sample types. Reading from cysteine to phenylalanine, the CDR3 counts 17 amino acids. Only the CDR3 part of the read is kept: 51 bases, read in frame from the first base. V drops 1 base and J drops 5 bases, leaving 15 bases in between. CDR1 is given as KGHSH and CDR2 as LQKENI, both from the germline V gene. TCRbeta CDR3 regions were amplified from genomic DNA by means of the immunoSEQ Assay, a bias-controlled multiplex PCR. Concerning the study's data processing: Within the assay, amplification of reference gene primers was used to estimate how many nucleated cells each sample contained. Sequence reads were collapsed and filtered to measure the absolute abundance of every unique TCRbeta CDR3 rearrangement. For each sample, productive Simpson clonality was calculated by taking the square root of Simpson's diversity index across productive rearrangements. The source is immuneACCESS, and TCRdb retained only in-frame sequences with V and J called. Part of the clones is not carried over; for the studies checked, unresolved V genes explain less than half of this, and the remainder is unexplained. For V, J and clone size, that table is used; D and trimming come from the DNA. The sample table holds some 180,000 clones, of which more than 80% were seen once. The top ten clones comprise 10% to 15% of the sample.

The chain links TRBV18 with TRBJ1-6; tentative D gene TRBD1, with 5 bases matching. The source is a woman older than 75 with COVID-19, enrolled during active disease. Sequences were obtained from peripheral blood. The nucleotides read TGTGCCAGCTCACCACTTATCCCGGGGGGAAATAATTCACCCCTCCACTTT. Its translation reads: CASSPLIPGGNNSPLHF.